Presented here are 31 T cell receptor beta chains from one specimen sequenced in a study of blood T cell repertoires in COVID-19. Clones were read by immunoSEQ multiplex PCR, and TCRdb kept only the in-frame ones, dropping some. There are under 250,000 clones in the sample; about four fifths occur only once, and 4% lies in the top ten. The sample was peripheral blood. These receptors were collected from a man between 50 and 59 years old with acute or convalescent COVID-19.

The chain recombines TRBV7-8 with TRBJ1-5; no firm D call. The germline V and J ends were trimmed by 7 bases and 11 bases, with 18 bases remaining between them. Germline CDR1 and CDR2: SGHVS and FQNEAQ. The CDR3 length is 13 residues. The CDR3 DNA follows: TGTGCCAGCACTGACGGGAGTCAAAAGGCCCAGCATTTT. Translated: CASTDGSQKAQHF. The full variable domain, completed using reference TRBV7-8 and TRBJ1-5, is GAGVSQSPRYKVAKRGQDVALRCDPISGHVSLFWYQQALGQGPEFLTYFQNEAQLDKSGLPSDRFFAERPEGSVSTLKIQRTQQEDSAVYLCASTDGSQKAQHFGDGTRLSIL.

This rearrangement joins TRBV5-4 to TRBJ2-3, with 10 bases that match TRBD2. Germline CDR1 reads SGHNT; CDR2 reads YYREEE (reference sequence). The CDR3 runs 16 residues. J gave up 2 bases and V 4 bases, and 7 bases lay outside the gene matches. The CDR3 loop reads CASSARTSGYTDTQYF. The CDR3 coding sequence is TGTGCCAGCAGCGCGCGGACTAGCGGCTACACAGATACGCAGTATTTT.

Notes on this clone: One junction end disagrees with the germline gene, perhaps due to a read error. Here the CDR3 reads CASSYTGVTYNSPLHF. As DNA, the CDR3 is TGTGCTAGCAGTTACACAGGGGTTACCTATAATTCACCCCTCCACTTT. The chain employs TRBV7-7 and TRBJ1-6; 7 bases agree with TRBD1. The CDR3 has 16 amino acids. CDR1 and CDR2 from the germline V gene are SSHAT and FNYEAQ (reference sequence).

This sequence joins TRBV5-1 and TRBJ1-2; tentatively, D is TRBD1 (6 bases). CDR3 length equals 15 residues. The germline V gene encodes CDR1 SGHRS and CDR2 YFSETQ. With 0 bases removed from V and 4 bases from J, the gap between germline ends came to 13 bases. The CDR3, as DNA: TGCGCCAGCAGCTTGGACCTCCCAGGGGCCTATGGCTACACCTTC. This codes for CASSLDLPGAYGYTF.

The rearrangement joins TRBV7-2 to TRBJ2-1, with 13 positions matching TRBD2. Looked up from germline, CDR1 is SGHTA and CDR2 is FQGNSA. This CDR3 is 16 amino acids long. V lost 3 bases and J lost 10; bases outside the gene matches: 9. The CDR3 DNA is TGTGCCAGCAGCTTGACTAGCGGGGGGCGGTTAATCGAGCAGTTCTTC. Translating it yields CASSLTSGGRLIEQFF.

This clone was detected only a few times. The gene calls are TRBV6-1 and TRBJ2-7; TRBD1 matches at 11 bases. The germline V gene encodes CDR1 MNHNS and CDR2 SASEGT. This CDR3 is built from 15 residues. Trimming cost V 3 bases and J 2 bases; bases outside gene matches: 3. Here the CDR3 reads CASSDPGQGAYEQYF. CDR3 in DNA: TGTGCCAGCAGTGACCCGGGACAGGGGGCCTACGAGCAGTACTTC.

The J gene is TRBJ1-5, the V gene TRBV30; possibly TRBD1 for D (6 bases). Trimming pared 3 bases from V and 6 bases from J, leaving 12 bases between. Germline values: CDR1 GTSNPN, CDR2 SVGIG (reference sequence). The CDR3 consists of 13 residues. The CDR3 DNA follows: TGTGCCTGGAGCACAGGGAAAACTCAGCCCCAGCATTTT. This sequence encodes CAWSTGKTQPQHF.

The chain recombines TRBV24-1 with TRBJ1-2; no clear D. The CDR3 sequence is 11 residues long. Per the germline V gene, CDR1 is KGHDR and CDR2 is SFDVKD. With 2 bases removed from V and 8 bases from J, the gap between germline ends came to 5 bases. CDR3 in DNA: TGTGCCACCAGTGATTCGCGGGGCTACACCTTC. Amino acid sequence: CATSDSRGYTF.

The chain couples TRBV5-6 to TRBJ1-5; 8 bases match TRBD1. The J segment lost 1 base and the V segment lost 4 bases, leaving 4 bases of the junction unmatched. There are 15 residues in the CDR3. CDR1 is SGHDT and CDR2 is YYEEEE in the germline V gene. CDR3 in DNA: TGTGCCAGCAGCATGGACAGGGAAAGCAATCAGCCCCAGCATTTT. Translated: CASSMDRESNQPQHF.

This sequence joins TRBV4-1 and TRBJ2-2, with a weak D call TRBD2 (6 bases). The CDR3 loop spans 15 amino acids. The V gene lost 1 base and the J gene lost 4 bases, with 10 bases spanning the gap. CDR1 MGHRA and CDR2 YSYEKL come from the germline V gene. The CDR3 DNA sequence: TGCGCCAGCAGCCAAGCGGGGGATCCCACCGGGGAGCTGTTTTTT. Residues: CASSQAGDPTGELFF.

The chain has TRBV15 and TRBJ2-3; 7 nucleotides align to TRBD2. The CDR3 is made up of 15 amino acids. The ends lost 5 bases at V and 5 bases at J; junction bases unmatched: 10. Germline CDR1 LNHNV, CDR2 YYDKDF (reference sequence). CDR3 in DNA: TGTGCCACCAGCCCGTGGGGGGGGGTAGGAGATACGCAGTATTTT. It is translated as CATSPWGGVGDTQYF.

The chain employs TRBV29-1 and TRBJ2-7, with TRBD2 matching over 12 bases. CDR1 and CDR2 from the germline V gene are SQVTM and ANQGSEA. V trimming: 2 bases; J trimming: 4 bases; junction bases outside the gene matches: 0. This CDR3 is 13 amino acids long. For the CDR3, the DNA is TGCAGCGTTGAACTAGCGGGGGGGTACGAGCAGTACTTC. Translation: CSVELAGGYEQYF.

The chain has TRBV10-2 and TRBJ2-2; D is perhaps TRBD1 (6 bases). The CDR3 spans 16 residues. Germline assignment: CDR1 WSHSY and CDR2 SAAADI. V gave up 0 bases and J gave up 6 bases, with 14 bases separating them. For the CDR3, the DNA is TGCGCCAGCAGTGAGTCCGCACAGGGTTTCGCCGGGGAGCTGTTTTTT. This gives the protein CASSESAQGFAGELFF.

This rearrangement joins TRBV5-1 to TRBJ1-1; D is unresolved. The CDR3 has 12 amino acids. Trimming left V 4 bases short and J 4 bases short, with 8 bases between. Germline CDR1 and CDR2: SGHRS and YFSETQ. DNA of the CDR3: TGCGCCAGCAGCCTGGGAGCCACTGAAGCTTTCTTT. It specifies CASSLGATEAFF.

The CDR3 bases are TGTGCCAGCAGTGAAAGGTGGACTCAGCTGAAAGTAGAGACCCAGTACTTC. As protein: CASSERWTQLKVETQYF. This chain uses TRBV6-1 with TRBJ2-5; D may be TRBD2 (5 bases). The germline V and J ends were trimmed by 2 bases and 4 bases, with 20 bases remaining between them. CDR1 and CDR2 (germline): MNHNS, SASEGT. The CDR3 runs 17 residues.

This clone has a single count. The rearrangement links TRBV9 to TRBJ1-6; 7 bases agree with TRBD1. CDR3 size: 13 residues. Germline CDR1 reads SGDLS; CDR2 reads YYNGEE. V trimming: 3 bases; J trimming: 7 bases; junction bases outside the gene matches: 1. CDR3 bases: TGTGCCAGCAGCGAGACAGGGAATTCACCCCTCCACTTT. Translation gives CASSETGNSPLHF.

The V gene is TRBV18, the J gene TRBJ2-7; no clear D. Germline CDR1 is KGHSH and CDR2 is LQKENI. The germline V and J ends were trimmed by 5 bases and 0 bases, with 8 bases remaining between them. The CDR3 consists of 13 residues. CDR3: CASSLASSYEQYF. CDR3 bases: TGTGCCAGCTCATTGGCCAGCTCCTACGAGCAGTACTTC.

This chain's CDR3 is CASRPRGGVVNEQFF. The CDR3 nucleotides read TGTGCCAGCAGACCCCGGGGCGGGGTAGTCAATGAGCAGTTCTTC. This chain links TRBV6-5 with TRBJ2-1; D is possibly TRBD2 (6 bases). V was shortened by 6 bases and J by 6 bases, with 18 bases between the two germline ends. In germline, CDR1 is MNHEY, CDR2 SVGAGI. The CDR3 covers 15 residues.

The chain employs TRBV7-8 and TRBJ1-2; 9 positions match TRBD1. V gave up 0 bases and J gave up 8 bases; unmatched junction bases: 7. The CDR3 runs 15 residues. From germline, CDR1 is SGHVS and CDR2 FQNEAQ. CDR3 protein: CASSLAGTGTGGYTF. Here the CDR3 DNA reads TGTGCCAGCAGCTTAGCAGGGACAGGGACGGGGGGCTACACCTTC.

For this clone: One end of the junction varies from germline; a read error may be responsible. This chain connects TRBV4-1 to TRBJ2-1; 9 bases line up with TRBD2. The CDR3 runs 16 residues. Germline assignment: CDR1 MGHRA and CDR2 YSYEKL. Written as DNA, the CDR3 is TGCGCCAGCAGCCCGGCGGGAGGGCCTACGGACAATGGGCAGTTCTTC. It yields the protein CASSPAGGPTDNGQFF.

The CDR3 DNA reads as TGCAGTGCTAGTGGGCAGGGCCTCAGCCGCGGCTCGTACAACACTGAAGCTTTCTTT. It is translated as CSASGQGLSRGSYNTEAFF. The chain has TRBV20-1 and TRBJ1-1; possible D gene TRBD1, 5 bases. Trimming removed 3 bases at V and 2 bases at J, with 28 bases between. Germline lookup yields CDR1 DFQATT and CDR2 SNEGSKA (reference sequence). The CDR3 sequence is 19 residues long.

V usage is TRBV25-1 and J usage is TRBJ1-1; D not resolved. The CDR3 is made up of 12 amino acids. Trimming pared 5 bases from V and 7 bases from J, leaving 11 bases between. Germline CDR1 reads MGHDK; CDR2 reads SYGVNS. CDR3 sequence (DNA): TGTGCCAGCAGTTTCTTTCCCGGTGAAGCTTTCTTT. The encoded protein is CASSFFPGEAFF.

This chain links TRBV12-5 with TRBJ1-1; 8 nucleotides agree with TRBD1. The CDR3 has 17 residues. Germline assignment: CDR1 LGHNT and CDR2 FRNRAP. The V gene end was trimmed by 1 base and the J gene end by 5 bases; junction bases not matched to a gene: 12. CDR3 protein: CASGLGRSFQGATEAFF. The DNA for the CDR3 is TGTGCTAGTGGTTTGGGCCGATCGTTCCAGGGGGCAACTGAAGCTTTCTTT.

CDR3 residues: CASSLTGAVGTGYEQYF. CDR3 sequence (DNA): TGTGCCAGTAGCCTTACAGGGGCGGTAGGGACTGGCTACGAGCAGTACTTC. The V call is TRBV19, the J call TRBJ2-7, with D perhaps TRBD1 (7 bases). The length of the CDR3 is 17 residues. Trimming took 6 bases from V and 3 from J, leaving 24 bases between them. Germline CDR1 is LNHDA and CDR2 is SQIVND (reference sequence).

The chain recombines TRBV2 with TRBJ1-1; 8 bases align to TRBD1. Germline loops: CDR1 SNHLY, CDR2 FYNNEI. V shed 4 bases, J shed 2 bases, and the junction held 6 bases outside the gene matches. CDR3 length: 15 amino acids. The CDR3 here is CASSAGGGVNTEAFF. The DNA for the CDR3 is TGTGCCAGCAGTGCAGGGGGCGGTGTAAACACTGAAGCTTTCTTT.

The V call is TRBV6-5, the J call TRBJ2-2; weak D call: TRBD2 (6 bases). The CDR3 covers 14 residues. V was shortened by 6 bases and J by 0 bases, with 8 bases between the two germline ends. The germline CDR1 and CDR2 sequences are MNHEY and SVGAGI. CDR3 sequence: CASRRDPNTGELFF. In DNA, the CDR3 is TGTGCCAGCAGGCGGGACCCGAACACCGGGGAGCTGTTTTTT.

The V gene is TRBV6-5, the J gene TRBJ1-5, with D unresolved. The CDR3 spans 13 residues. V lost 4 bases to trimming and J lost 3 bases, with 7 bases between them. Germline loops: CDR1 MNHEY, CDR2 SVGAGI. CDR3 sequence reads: CASSSNPNQPQHF. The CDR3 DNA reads TGTGCCAGCAGTTCCAATCCCAATCAGCCCCAGCATTTT.

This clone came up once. The CDR3 spells CASSLDRYNEQFF. In DNA form, the CDR3 reads TGTGCCAGCAGCTTAGACCGCTACAATGAGCAGTTCTTC. The chain uses TRBV11-3 and TRBJ2-1; D unresolved. This CDR3 has 13 residues. CDR1 is SGHNT, CDR2 YENEEA, per germline. The V gene lost 0 bases and the J gene lost 3 bases, with 3 bases spanning the gap.

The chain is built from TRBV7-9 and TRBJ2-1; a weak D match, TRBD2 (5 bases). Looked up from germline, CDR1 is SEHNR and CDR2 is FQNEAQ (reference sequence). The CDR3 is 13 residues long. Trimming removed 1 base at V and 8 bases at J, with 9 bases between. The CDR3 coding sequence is TGTGCCAGCAGCTTAGGTAGCGACGATGAGCAGTTCTTC. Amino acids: CASSLGSDDEQFF.

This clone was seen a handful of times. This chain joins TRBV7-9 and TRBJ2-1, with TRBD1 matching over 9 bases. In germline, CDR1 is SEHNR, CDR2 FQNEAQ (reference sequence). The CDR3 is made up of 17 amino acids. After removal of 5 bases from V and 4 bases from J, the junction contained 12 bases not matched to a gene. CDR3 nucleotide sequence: TGTGCCAGCAGCGATCACCCGGGACAGGGAGTATACAATGAGCAGTTCTTC. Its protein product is CASSDHPGQGVYNEQFF.

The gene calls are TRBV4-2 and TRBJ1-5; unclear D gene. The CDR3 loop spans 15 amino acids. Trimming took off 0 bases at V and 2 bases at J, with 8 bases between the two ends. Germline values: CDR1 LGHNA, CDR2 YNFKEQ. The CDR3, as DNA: TGTGCCAGCAGCCAAGATCGCGCGGGCAATCAGCCCCAGCATTTT. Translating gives CASSQDRAGNQPQHF.